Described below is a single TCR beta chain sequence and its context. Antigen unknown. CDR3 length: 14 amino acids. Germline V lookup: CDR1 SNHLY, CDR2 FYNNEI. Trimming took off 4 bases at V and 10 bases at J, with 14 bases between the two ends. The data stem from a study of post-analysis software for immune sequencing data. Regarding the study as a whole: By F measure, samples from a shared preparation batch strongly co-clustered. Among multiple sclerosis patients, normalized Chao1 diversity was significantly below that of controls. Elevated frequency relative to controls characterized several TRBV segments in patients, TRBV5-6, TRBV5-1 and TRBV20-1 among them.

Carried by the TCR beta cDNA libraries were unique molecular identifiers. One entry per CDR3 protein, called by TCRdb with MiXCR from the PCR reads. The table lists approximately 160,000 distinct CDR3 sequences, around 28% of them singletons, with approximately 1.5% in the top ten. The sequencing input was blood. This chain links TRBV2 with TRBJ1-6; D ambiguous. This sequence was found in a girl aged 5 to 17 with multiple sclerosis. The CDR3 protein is CASSGRTRSSPLHF. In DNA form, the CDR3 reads TGTGCCAGCAGTGGAAGAACGAGAAGCTCACCCCTCCACTTT.